The 15 T cell receptor beta chains given below trace back to one sample, sequenced in a study of blood T cells in healthy people across ages. The authors ran a second PCR of 7 to 11 cycles using a sample-barcoded 5' primer and a J-beta primer mix. One entry per CDR3 protein, called by TCRdb with MiXCR from the 5' RACE reads. Of around 1,000,000 distinct CDR3 sequences listed, 20% to 25% were seen once; the top ten hold approximately 0.79%. Separately, the same data were catalogued under a study of T cells of mothers and their children.

The specimen sequenced was blood. These TCRs come from a girl aged 2-10 years in good health.

The V and J genes are TRBV9 and TRBJ1-4, with TRBD1 as a possible D gene (5 bases). CDR3 length: 15 residues. Germline values: CDR1 SGDLS, CDR2 YYNGEE. The V end was cut by 3 bases, the J end by 8 bases, with 17 bases between. CDR3 residues: CASSDSSRDPEKLFF. The CDR3 nucleotides are TGTGCCAGCAGCGATTCTTCCCGGGACCCAGAAAAACTGTTTTTT.

This clonotype was detected a few times. The chain is built from TRBV12-3 or TRBV12-4 and TRBJ1-2; D unclear. The CDR3 is 13 residues long. The V end was cut by 5 bases, the J end by 7 bases, with 14 bases between. CDR3 in amino acids: CASSLVLSRGYTF. DNA for the CDR3: TGTGCCAGCAGTCTGGTCCTCTCCCGTGGCTACACCTTC.

In this sample, this clonotype turned up a few times. The chain couples TRBV20-1 to TRBJ2-7; TRBD1 agrees at 9 bases. CDR3 length: 12 amino acids. Germline CDR1 is DFQATT and CDR2 is SNEGSKA (reference sequence). V shed 6 bases and J 4 bases; nucleotides not matched to a gene: 4. Here the CDR3 DNA reads TGCAGTGCCGGCGGACAGGGGTACGAGCAGTACTTC. This translates into CSAGGQGYEQYF.

This chain connects TRBV7-9 to TRBJ1-2, with unresolved D. Germline V gene sequence: CDR1 SEHNR, CDR2 FQNEAQ (reference sequence). V lost 2 bases and J 6 bases, leaving 7 bases between the germline ends. The CDR3 spans 12 residues. The CDR3 here is CASSLTSDGYTF. Here the CDR3 DNA reads TGTGCCAGCAGCTTAACGAGTGATGGCTACACCTTC. The complete variable domain, with remaining parts taken from reference TRBV7-9 and TRBJ1-2, reads DTGVSQNPRHKITKRGQNVTFRCDPISEHNRLYWYRQTLGQGPEFLTYFQNEAQLEKSRLLSDRFSAERPKGSFSTLEIQRTEQGDSAMYLCASSLTSDGYTFGSGTRLTVV.

The V call is TRBV2, the J call TRBJ2-3; no clear D. This CDR3 spans 16 amino acids. The germline V gene has CDR1 SNHLY and CDR2 FYNNEI. Deletions cut 7 bases from V and 2 bases from J, with 19 bases between. DNA for the CDR3: TGTGCCAGCAACCCTGGGCCTCTAGACCCCACAGATACGCAGTATTTT. This gives the protein CASNPGPLDPTDTQYF. Drawing the rest from reference TRBV2 and TRBJ2-3, the complete variable domain is EPEVTQTPSHQVTQMGQEVILRCVPISNHLYFYWYRQILGQKVEFLVSFYNNEISEKSEIFDDQFSVERPDGSNFTLKIRSTKLEDSAMYFCASNPGPLDPTDTQYFGPGTRLTVL.

This CDR3 is CSVDREASGYTF. CDR3 coding DNA: TGCAGCGTCGACAGGGAAGCAAGTGGCTACACCTTC. V usage is TRBV29-1 and J usage is TRBJ1-2, with 7 bases identical to TRBD1. The CDR3 spans 12 residues. Trimming took 6 bases from V and 7 from J; bases not matched to a gene: 8. Per the germline V gene, CDR1 is SQVTM and CDR2 is ANQGSEA.

This chain connects TRBV7-9 to TRBJ2-2; D gene ambiguous. The CDR3 consists of 17 residues. Between the trimmed V and J ends, which lost 5 bases and 6 bases, there was a span of 22 bases. The germline CDR1 and CDR2 sequences are SEHNR and FQNEAQ (reference sequence). The CDR3 region is CASSPTSDIWSPGELFF. The CDR3 bases are TGTGCCAGCAGCCCGACGTCAGACATTTGGTCCCCCGGGGAGCTGTTTTTT.

The V call is TRBV7-9, the J call TRBJ2-5; D is unresolved. Trimming cost V 5 bases and J 1 base, with 11 bases left between them. The germline gives CDR1 SEHNR, CDR2 FQNEAQ (reference sequence). The CDR3 is made up of 14 amino acids. The DNA of the CDR3 is TGTGCCAGCAGCGGTAGCATTCTCCAAGAGACCCAGTACTTC. It is translated as CASSGSILQETQYF.

This clonotype was detected a few times. The junction and the germline gene differ at one end; a read error may be behind it. V and J are TRBV6-2 or TRBV6-3 and TRBJ2-2, with TRBD2 matching over 13 bases. Germline CDR1 MNHEY, CDR2 SVGEGT. This CDR3 is 17 amino acids long. The CDR3: CVSSYLSGLAGDRELFF. The CDR3 DNA reads as TGTGTCAGCAGTTACTTGTCAGGACTAGCGGGGGACCGGGAGCTGTTTTTT.

Note on this clonotype: At one boundary the junction diverges from the germline segment, which might be a read error. V is TRBV29-1 and J is TRBJ2-4, with D unclear. Germline CDR1 SQVTM, CDR2 ANQGSEA. This CDR3 comprises 13 residues. CDR3 in DNA: TGCAGCGTTGGACCATTAGCCATAAACATTCAGTACTTC. It translates to CSVGPLAINIQYF.

The sample holds a few counts of this clonotype. The V call is TRBV7-9, the J call TRBJ2-1, with 11 bases identical to TRBD2. Trimming took 4 bases from V and 4 from J; bases not matched to a gene: 6. Germline-derived CDR1 and CDR2 are SEHNR and FQNEAQ (reference sequence). The CDR3 spans 16 residues. CDR3 in amino acids: CASSSFASGGYNEQFF. In DNA, the CDR3 is TGTGCCAGCAGCTCCTTTGCTAGCGGGGGGTACAATGAGCAGTTCTTC. Combining the CDR3 with reference TRBV7-9 and TRBJ2-1 gives the whole variable domain DTGVSQNPRHKITKRGQNVTFRCDPISEHNRLYWYRQTLGQGPEFLTYFQNEAQLEKSRLLSDRFSAERPKGSFSTLEIQRTEQGDSAMYLCASSSFASGGYNEQFFGPGTRLTVL.

This clonotype occurred a few times. This chain connects TRBV15 to TRBJ2-1; tentatively, D is TRBD2 (7 bases). The CDR3 is 13 residues long. Germline CDR1 reads LNHNV; CDR2 reads YYDKDF (reference sequence). Trimming pared 8 bases from V and 6 bases from J, leaving 14 bases between. The CDR3 is CATRGAKGNEQFF. The CDR3, as DNA: TGTGCCACCCGGGGGGCAAAAGGCAATGAGCAGTTCTTC.

This chain connects TRBV7-3 to TRBJ2-5; 9 positions match TRBD2. The V gene's germline CDR1 is SGHTA and CDR2 FQGTGA. There are 15 residues in the CDR3. V shed 3 bases, J shed 3 bases, and the junction held 5 bases outside the gene matches. The DNA for the CDR3 is TGTGCCAGCAGCTTTTTAGGACTAGCGAAAGAGACCCAGTACTTC. Translating gives CASSFLGLAKETQYF.

This clonotype was found many times. The chain has TRBV20-1 and TRBJ1-3, with D uncertain. This CDR3 is built from 12 residues. Looked up from germline, CDR1 is DFQATT and CDR2 is SNEGSKA (reference sequence). V lost 6 bases to trimming and J lost 0 bases, with 6 bases between them. CDR3 in amino acids: CSAEDSGNTIYF. CDR3 nucleotide sequence: TGCAGTGCGGAAGACTCTGGAAACACCATATATTTT.

The chain has TRBV6-6 and TRBJ2-1; TRBD2 might be the D (5 bases). Germline CDR1 and CDR2: MNHNY and SVGAGI (reference sequence). CDR3 size: 15 residues. V gave up 0 bases and J gave up 4 bases, with 10 bases separating them. The DNA for the CDR3 is TGTGCCAGCAGTTACTCACAAGCGGAATACAATGAGCAGTTCTTC. Encoded protein: CASSYSQAEYNEQFF.